This T cell receptor (beta chain) is drawn from a study of shared clonotypes between healthy human individuals. Regarding the study as a whole: Among non-shared clonotypes, generation probabilities were lower than among those shared by all four donors. Among the subsets, naive ones generally showed larger estimated richness than memory ones.

V gave up 9 bases and J gave up 1 base, with 13 bases separating them. The CDR3 spans 14 residues. Germline CDR1 and CDR2: LNHDA and SQIVND (reference sequence). All donors qualified as healthy HIV-negative adults and had experienced no recent acute infections or vaccinations. An even split of each subset's genomic DNA across several immunoSEQ plates was performed. Sequenced by immunoSEQ multiplex PCR; TCRdb stores in-frame clones only, minus some. The repertoire holds 1,500,000 or so clones, with approximately 98.5% as singletons. For this clone: Its specificity is not known.

This chain links TRBV19 with TRBJ1-5, with no clear D. The source is a man aged 25 to 40 in good health. The sequenced sample consisted of naive CD4+ T cells sorted from blood. As to subset: CD45RA+ positively selected. CDR3 in amino acids: CASCSEGSNQPQHF. The CDR3 region has the DNA TGTGCCAGCTGCAGTGAGGGAAGCAATCAGCCCCAGCATTTT.